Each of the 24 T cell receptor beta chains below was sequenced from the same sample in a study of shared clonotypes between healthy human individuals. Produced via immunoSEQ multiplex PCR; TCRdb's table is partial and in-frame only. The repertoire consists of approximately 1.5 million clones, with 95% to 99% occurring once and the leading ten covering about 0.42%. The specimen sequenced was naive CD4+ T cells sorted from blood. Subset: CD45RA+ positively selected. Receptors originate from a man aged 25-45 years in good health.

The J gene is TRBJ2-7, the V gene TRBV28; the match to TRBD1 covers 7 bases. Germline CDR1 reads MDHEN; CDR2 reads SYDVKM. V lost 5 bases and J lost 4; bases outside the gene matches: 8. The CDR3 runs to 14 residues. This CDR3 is CASSNRGDGYEQYF. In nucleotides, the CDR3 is TGTGCCAGCAGTAACAGGGGCGATGGTTACGAGCAGTACTTC.

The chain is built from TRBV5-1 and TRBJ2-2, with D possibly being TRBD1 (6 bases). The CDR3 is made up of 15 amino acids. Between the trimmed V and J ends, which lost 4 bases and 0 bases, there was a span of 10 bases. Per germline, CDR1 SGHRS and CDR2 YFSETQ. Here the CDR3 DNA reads TGCGCCAGCAGCCCGAACAGGGCGAACACCGGGGAGCTGTTTTTT. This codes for CASSPNRANTGELFF.

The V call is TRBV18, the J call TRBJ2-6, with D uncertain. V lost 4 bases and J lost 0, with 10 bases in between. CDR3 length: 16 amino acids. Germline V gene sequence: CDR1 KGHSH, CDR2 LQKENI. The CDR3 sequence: CASSLKQSSGANVLTF. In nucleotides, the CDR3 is TGTGCCAGCTCACTCAAACAATCCTCTGGGGCCAACGTCCTGACTTTC. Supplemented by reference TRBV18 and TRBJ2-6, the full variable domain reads NAGVMQNPRHLVRRRGQEARLRCSPMKGHSHVYWYRQLPEEGLKFMVYLQKENIIDESGMPKERFSAEFPKEGPSILRIQQVVRGDSAAYFCASSLKQSSGANVLTFGAGSRLTVL.

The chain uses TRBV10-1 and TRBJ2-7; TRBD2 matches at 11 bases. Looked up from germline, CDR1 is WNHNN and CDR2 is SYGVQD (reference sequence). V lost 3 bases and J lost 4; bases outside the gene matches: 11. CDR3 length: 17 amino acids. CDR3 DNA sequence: TGCGCCAGCAGTGACCAAATACTAGCGGGAGAAGCGTACGAGCAGTACTTC. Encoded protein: CASSDQILAGEAYEQYF.

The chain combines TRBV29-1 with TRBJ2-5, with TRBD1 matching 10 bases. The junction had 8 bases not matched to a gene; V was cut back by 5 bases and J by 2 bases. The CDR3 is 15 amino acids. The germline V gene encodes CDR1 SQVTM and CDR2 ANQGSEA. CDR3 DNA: TGCAGCGTTCGACTAGGACAGGGGGTGCAAGAGACCCAGTACTTC. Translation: CSVRLGQGVQETQYF.

The CDR3 loop reads CASSRLAVSSSYEQYF. The CDR3 nucleotides read TGTGCCAGTAGTAGACTAGCGGTGTCAAGCTCCTACGAGCAGTACTTC. The chain uses TRBV19 and TRBJ2-7, with TRBD2 identical over 9 bases. With V trimmed by 4 bases and J by 0 bases, 7 bases remained unmatched. Germline CDR1 is LNHDA and CDR2 is SQIVND (reference sequence). The CDR3 has 16 amino acids.

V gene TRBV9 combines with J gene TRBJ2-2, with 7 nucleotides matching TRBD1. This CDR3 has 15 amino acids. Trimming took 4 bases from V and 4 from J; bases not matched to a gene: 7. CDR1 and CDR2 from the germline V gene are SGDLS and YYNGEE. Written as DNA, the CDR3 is TGTGCCAGCAGCCCAGGGGGACAGCCCACCGGGGAGCTGTTTTTT. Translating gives CASSPGGQPTGELFF.

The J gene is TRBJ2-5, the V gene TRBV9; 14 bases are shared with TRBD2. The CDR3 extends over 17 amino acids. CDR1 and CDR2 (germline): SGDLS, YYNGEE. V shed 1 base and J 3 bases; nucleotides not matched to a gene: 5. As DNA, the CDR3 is TGTGCCAGCAGCGTACTACCGGGACTAGCGGGAGAAGAGACCCAGTACTTC. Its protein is CASSVLPGLAGEETQYF.

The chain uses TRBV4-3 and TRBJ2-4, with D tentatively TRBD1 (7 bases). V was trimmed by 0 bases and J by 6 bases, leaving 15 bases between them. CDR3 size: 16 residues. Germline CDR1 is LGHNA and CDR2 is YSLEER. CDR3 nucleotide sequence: TGCGCCAGCAGCCAAGAAACAGGGGTGGGGGGAAACATTCAGTACTTC. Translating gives CASSQETGVGGNIQYF.

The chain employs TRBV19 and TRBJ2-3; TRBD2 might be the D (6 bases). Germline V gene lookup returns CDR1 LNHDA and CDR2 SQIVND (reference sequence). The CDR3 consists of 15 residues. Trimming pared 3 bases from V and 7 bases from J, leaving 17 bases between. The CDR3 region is CASSMGSGLTNTQYF. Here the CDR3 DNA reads TGTGCCAGTAGTATGGGTAGCGGCCTCACGAATACGCAGTATTTT.

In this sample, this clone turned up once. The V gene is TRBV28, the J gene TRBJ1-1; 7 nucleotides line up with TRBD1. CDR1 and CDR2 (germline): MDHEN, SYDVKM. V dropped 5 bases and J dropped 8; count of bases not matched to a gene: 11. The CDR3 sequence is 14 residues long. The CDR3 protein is CASSEQGPRLEAFF. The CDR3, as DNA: TGTGCCAGCAGTGAACAGGGGCCGCGTCTCGAAGCTTTCTTT.

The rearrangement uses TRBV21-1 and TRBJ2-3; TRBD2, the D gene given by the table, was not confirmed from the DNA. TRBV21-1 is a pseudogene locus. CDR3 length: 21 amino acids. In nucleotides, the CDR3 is TGTGCCAGCAGCAAAGGTGGCACGGCTAGCGGGAGGGCTCCCTGCCCAGATACGCAGTATTTT. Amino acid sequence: CASSKGGTASGRAPCPDTQYF.

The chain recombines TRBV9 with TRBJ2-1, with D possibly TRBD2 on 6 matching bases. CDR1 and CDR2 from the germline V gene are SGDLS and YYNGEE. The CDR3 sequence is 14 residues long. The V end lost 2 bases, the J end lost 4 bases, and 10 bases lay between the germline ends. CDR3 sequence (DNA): TGTGCCAGCAGCGTGGCGGGAAATTACAATGAGCAGTTCTTC. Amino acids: CASSVAGNYNEQFF.

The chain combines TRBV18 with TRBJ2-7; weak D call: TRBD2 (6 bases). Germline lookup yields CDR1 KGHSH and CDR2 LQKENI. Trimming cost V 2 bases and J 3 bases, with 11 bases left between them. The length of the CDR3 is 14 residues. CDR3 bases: TGTGCCAGCTCACCAGGCGGGACGAACTACGAGCAGTACTTC. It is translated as CASSPGGTNYEQYF.

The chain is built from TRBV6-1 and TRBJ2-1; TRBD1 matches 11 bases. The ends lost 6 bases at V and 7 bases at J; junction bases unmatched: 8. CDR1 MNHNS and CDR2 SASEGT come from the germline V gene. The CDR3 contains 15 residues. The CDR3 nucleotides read TGTGCCAGCAGGATCGGGACAGGGGGGCGAAATGAGCAGTTCTTC. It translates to CASRIGTGGRNEQFF.

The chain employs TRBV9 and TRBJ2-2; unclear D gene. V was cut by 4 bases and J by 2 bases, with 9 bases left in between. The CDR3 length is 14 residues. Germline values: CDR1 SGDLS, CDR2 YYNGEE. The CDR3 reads CASSPRHNTGELFF. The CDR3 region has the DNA TGTGCCAGCAGCCCAAGACATAACACCGGGGAGCTGTTTTTT. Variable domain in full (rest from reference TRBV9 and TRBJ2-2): DSGVTQTPKHLITATGQRVTLRCSPRSGDLSVYWYQQSLDQGLQFLIQYYNGEERAKGNILERFSAQQFPDLHSELNLSSLELGDSALYFCASSPRHNTGELFFGEGSRLTVL.

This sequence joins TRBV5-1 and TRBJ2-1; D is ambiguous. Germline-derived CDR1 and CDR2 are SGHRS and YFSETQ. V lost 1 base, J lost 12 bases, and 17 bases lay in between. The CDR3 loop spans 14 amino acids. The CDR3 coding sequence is TGCGCCAGCAGCTTGTTTACGGCGGATATCGGGCAGTTCTTC. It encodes CASSLFTADIGQFF.

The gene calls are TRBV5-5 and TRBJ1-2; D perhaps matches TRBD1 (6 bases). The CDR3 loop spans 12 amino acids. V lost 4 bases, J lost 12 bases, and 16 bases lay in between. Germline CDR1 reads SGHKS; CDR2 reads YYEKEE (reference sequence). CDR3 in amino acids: CASSQDSHWHTF. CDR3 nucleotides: TGTGCCAGCAGCCAGGACAGTCATTGGCACACCTTC.

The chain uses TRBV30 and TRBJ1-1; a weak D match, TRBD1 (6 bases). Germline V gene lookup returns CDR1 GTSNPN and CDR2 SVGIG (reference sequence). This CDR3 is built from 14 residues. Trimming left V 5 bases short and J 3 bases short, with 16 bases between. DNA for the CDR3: TGTGCCTGGCGGAAGGGGGGGCGCGACACTGAAGCTTTCTTT. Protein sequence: CAWRKGGRDTEAFF.

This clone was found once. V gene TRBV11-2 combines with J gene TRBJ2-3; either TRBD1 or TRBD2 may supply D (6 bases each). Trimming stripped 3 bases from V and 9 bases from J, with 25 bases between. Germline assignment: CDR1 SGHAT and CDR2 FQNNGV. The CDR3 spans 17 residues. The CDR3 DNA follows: TGTGCCAGCAGCTTGCGACAGGCGGGGATGGGGCCAGGCACGCAGTATTTT. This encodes CASSLRQAGMGPGTQYF.

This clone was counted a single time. The CDR3 DNA reads TGTGCCAGCAGTTCGGGACTCCTTGGGGAGACCCAGTACTTC. It translates to CASSSGLLGETQYF. The chain employs TRBV6-6 and TRBJ2-5, with a weak D call TRBD2 (6 bases). V lost 4 bases, J lost 5 bases, and 14 bases lay in between. This CDR3 comprises 14 residues. The germline V gene encodes CDR1 MNHNY and CDR2 SVGAGI (reference sequence).

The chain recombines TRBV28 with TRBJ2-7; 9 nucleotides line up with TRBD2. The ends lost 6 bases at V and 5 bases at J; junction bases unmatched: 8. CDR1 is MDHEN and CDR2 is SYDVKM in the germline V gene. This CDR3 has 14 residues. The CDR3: CASRGLAGRHEQYF. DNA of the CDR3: TGTGCCAGCAGAGGTCTAGCGGGACGCCACGAGCAGTACTTC. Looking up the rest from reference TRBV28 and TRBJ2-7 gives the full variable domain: DVKVTQSSRYLVKRTGEKVFLECVQDMDHENMFWYRQDPGLGLRLIYFSYDVKMKEKGDIPEGYSVSREKKERFSLILESASTNQTSMYLCASRGLAGRHEQYFGPGTRLTVT.

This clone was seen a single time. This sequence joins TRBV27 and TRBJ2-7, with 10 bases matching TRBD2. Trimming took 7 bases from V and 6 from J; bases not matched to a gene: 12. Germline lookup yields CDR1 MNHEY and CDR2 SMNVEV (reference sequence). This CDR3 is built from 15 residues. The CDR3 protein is CASMVLAGVRSEQYF. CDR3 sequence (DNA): TGTGCCAGCATGGTTCTAGCGGGAGTTCGGAGCGAGCAGTACTTC.

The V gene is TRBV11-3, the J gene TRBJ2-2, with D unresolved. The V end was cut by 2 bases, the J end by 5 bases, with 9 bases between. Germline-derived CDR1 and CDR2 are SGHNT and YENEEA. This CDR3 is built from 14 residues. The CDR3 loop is CASSLRPGTGELFF. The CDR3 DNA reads TGTGCCAGCAGCTTAAGGCCCGGGACCGGGGAGCTGTTTTTT.